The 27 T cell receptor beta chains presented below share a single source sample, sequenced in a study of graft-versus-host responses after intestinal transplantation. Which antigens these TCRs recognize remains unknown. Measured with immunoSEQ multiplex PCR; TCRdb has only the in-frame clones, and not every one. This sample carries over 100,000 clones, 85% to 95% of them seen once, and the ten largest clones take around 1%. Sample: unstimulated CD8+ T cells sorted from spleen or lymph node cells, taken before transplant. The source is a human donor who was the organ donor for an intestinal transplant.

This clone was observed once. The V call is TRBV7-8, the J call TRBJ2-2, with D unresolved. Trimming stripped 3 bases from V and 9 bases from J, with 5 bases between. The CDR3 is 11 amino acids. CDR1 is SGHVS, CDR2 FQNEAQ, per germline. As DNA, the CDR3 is TGTGCCAGCAGCTTGGGGAGGGAGCTGTTTTTT. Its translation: CASSLGRELFF.

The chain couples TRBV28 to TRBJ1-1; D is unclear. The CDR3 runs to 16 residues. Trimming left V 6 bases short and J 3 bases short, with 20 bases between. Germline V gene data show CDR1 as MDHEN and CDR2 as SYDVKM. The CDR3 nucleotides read TGTGCCAGCAGCCCCCCCGGGCCTTATGGGTACACTGAAGCTTTCTTT. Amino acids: CASSPPGPYGYTEAFF.

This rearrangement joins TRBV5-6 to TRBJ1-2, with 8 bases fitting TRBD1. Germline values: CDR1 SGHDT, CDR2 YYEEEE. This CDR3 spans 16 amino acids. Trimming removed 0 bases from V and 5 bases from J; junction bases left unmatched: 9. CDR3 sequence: CASSLGQGTALYGYTF. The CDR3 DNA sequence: TGTGCCAGCAGCTTGGGACAGGGGACAGCTCTATATGGCTACACCTTC.

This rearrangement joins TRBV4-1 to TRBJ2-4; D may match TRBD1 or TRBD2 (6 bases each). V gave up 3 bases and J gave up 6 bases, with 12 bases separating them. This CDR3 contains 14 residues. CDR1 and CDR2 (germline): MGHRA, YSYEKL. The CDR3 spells CASSHTGGLNIQYF. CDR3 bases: TGCGCCAGCAGCCACACCGGGGGCCTAAACATTCAGTACTTC.

The CDR3 DNA is TGTGCCAGTAGTATTCTCAGGGACCCGGGGACGCAGTATTTT. Its translation is CASSILRDPGTQYF. The chain carries TRBV19 and TRBJ2-3, with D perhaps assigned TRBD1 or TRBD2 (5 bases each). Germline lookup yields CDR1 LNHDA and CDR2 SQIVND (reference sequence). The V end was cut by 3 bases, the J end by 9 bases, with 16 bases between. This CDR3 contains 14 residues. Together with reference TRBV19 and TRBJ2-3, the CDR3 gives the full variable domain: DGGITQSPKYLFRKEGQNVTLSCEQNLNHDAMYWYRQDPGQGLRLIYYSQIVNDFQKGDIAEGYSVSREKKESFPLTVTSAQKNPTAFYLCASSILRDPGTQYFGPGTRLTVL.

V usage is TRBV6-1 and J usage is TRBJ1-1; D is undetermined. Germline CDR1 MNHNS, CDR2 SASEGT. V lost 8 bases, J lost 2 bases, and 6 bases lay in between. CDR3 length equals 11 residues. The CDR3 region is CASRVNTEAFF. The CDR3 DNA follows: TGTGCCAGCCGGGTTAACACTGAAGCTTTCTTT.

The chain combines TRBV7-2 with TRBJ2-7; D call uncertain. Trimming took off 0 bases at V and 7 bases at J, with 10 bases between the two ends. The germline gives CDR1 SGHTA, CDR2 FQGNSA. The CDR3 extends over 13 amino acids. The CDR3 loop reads CASSLAGLGEQYF. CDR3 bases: TGTGCCAGCAGCTTAGCGGGATTGGGGGAGCAGTACTTC.

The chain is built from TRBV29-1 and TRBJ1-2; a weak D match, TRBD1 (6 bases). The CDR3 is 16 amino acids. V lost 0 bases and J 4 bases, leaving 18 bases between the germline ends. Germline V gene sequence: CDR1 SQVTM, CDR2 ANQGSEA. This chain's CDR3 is CSVEDMARGRVYGYTF. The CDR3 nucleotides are TGCAGCGTTGAAGATATGGCCAGGGGTAGAGTCTATGGCTACACCTTC.

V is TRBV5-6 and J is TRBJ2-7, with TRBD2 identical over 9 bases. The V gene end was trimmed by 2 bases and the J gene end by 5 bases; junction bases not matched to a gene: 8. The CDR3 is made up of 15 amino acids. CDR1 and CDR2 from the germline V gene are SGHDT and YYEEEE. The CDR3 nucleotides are TGTGCCAGCAGCTTCGCTAGCGGGATCAACCACGAGCAGTACTTC. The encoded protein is CASSFASGINHEQYF.

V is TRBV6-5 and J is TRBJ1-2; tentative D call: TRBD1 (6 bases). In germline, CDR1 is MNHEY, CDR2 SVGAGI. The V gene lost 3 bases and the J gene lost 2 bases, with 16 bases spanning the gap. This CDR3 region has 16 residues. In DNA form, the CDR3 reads TGTGCCAGCAGTTATAAGGGGACACGAACGAACTATGGCTACACCTTC. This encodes CASSYKGTRTNYGYTF.

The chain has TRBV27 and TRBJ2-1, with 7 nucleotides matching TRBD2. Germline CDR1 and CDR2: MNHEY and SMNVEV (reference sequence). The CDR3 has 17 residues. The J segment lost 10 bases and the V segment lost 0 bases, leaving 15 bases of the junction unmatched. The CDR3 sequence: CASSLSKTRGSRWEQFF. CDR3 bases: TGTGCCAGCAGTTTATCGAAGACTCGCGGGAGCAGGTGGGAGCAGTTCTTC.

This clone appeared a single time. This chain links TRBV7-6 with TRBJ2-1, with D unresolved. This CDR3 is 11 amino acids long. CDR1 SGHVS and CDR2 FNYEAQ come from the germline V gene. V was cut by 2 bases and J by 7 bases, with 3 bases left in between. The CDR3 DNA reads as TGTGCCAGCAGCTTACAGAATGAGCAGTTCTTC. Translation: CASSLQNEQFF.

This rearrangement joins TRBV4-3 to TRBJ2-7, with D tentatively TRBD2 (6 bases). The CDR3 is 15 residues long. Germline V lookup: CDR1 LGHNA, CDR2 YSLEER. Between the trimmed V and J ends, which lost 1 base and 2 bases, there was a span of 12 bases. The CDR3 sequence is CASSQATGGTYEQYF. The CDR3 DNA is TGCGCCAGCAGCCAAGCCACCGGGGGAACCTACGAGCAGTACTTC.

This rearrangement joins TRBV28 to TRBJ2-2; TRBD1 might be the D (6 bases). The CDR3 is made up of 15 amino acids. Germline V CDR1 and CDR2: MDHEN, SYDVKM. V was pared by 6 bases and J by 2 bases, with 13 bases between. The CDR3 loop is CASRWTDLNTGELFF. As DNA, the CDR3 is TGTGCCAGCAGATGGACAGATTTAAACACCGGGGAGCTGTTTTTT.

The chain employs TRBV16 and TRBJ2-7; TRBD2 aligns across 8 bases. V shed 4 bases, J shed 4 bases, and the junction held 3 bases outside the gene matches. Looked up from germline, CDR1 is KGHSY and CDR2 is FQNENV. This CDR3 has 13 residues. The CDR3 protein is CASSPTSGYEQYF. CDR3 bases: TGTGCCAGCAGCCCCACTAGCGGATACGAGCAGTACTTC. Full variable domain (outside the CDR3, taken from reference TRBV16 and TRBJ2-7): GEEVAQTPKHLVRGEGQKAKLYCAPIKGHSYVFWYQQVLKNEFKFLISFQNENVFDETGMPKERFSAKCLPNSPCSLEIQATKLEDSAVYFCASSPTSGYEQYFGPGTRLTVT.

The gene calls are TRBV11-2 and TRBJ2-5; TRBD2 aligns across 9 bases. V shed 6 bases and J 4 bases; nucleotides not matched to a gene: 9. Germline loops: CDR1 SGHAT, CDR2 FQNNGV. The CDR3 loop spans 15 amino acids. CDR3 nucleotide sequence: TGTGCCAGCAGAGCTTTTGCGGGAGGGAGAGAGACCCAGTACTTC. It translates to CASRAFAGGRETQYF.

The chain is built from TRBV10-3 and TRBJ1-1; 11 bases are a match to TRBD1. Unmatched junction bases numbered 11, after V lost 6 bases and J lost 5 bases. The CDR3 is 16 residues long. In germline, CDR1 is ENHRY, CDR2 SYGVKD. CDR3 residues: CAIRPGQGASWTEAFF. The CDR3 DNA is TGTGCCATCAGGCCCGGACAGGGGGCTTCTTGGACTGAAGCTTTCTTT.

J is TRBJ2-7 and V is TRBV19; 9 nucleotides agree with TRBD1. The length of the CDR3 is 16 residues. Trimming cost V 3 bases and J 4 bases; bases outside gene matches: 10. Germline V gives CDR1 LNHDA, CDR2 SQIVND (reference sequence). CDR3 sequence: CASSMYPRDRVYEQYF. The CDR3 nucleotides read TGTGCCAGTAGTATGTACCCCCGGGACAGGGTGTACGAGCAGTACTTC.

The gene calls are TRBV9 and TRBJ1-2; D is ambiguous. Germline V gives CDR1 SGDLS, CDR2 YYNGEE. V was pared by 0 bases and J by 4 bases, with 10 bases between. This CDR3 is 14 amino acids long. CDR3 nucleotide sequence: TGTGCCAGCAGCGTAGGCGGAGTTTCCTATGGCTACACCTTC. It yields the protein CASSVGGVSYGYTF.

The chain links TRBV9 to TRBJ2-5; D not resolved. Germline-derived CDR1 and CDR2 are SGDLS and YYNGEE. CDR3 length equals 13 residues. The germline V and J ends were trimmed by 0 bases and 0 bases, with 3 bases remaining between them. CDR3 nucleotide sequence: TGTGCCAGCAGCGTAGCGAACCAAGAGACCCAGTACTTC. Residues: CASSVANQETQYF. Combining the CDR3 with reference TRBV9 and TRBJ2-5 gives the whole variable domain DSGVTQTPKHLITATGQRVTLRCSPRSGDLSVYWYQQSLDQGLQFLIQYYNGEERAKGNILERFSAQQFPDLHSELNLSSLELGDSALYFCASSVANQETQYFGPGTRLLVL.

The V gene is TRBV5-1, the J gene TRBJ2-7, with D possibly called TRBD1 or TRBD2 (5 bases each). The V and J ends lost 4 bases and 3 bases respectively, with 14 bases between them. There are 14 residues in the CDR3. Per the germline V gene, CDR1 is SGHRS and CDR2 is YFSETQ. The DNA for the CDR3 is TGCGCCAGCAGCCTAATTGAGGGGAGCTACGAGCAGTACTTC. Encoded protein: CASSLIEGSYEQYF. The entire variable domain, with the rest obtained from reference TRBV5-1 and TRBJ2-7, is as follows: KAGVTQTPRYLIKTRGQQVTLSCSPISGHRSVSWYQQTPGQGLQFLFEYFSETQRNKGNFPGRFSGRQFSNSRSEMNVSTLELGDSALYLCASSLIEGSYEQYFGPGTRLTVT.

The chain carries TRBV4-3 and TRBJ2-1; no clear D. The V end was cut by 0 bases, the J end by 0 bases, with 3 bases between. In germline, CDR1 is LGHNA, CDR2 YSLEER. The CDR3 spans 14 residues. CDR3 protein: CASSQDSSYNEQFF. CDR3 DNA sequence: TGCGCCAGCAGCCAAGACAGCTCCTACAATGAGCAGTTCTTC.

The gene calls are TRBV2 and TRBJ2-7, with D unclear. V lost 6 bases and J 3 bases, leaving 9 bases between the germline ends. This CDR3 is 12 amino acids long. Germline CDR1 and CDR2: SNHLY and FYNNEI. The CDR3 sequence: CASSESDYEQYF. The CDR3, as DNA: TGTGCCAGCAGCGAGTCTGACTACGAGCAGTACTTC.

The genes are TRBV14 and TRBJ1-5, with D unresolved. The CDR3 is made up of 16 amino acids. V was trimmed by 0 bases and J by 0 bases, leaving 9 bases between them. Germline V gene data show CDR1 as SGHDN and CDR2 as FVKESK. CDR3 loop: CASSQDRPYSNQPQHF. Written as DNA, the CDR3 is TGTGCCAGCAGCCAAGATCGGCCTTATAGCAATCAGCCCCAGCATTTT.

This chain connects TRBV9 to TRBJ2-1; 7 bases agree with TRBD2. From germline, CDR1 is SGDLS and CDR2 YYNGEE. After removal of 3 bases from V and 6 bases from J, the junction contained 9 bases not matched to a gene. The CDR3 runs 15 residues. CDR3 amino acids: CASSGIAGLGNEQFF. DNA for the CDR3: TGTGCCAGCAGCGGAATAGCGGGCCTGGGCAATGAGCAGTTCTTC.

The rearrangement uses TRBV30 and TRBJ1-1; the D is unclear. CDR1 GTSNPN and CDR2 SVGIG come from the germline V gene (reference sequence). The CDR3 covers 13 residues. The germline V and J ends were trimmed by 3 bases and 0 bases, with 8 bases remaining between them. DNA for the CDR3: TGTGCCTGGAGCGACGAAGTGAACACTGAAGCTTTCTTT. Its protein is CAWSDEVNTEAFF. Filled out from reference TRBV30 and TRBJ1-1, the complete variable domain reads SQTIHQWPATLVQPVGSPLSLECTVEGTSNPNLYWYRQAAGRGLQLLFYSVGIGQISSEVPQNLSASRPQDRQFILSSKKLLLSDSGFYLCAWSDEVNTEAFFGQGTRLTVV.

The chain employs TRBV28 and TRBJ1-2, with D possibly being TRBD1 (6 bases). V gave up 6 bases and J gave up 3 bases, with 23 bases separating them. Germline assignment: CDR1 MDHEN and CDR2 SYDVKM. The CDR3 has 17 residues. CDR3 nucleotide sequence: TGTGCCAGCAGCGCCCCCCAACGGGGGGCCCTTTACTATGGCTACACCTTC. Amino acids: CASSAPQRGALYYGYTF.